A single sample is the source of the 31 T cell receptor beta chains below, sequenced in a study of cytomegalovirus exposure and HLA in healthy donors. The PCR employed 60 Vbeta primers together with 13 Jbeta primers. Clones were sequenced by immunoSEQ multiplex PCR, and TCRdb holds only the in-frame ones, with some missing. The data contain about 89,000 clones, around nine tenths of them singletons. Sequencing was done on a sample of PBMCs. These TCRs come from a man under 40 in good health and CMV-seropositive.

The chain carries TRBV27 and TRBJ2-1, with 11 bases lining up with TRBD2. V lost 4 bases, J lost 6 bases, and 5 bases stayed unmatched. There are 15 residues in the CDR3. The V gene's germline CDR1 is MNHEY and CDR2 SMNVEV (reference sequence). CDR3 DNA: TGTGCCAGCAGTTACCATGGACTAGCGGGCAATGAGCAGTTCTTC. Translation gives CASSYHGLAGNEQFF.

This clone has a handful of counts. The rearrangement joins TRBV5-8 to TRBJ1-1; the match to TRBD1 covers 9 bases. Germline V gene lookup returns CDR1 SGHTS and CDR2 YDEGEE. This CDR3 is built from 12 residues. Trimming took 3 bases from V and 8 from J; bases not matched to a gene: 2. The CDR3 spells CASSWDRVEAFF. As DNA, the CDR3 is TGTGCCAGCAGCTGGGACAGGGTAGAAGCTTTCTTT.

CDR3 in amino acids: CASSSPGLASLNEQFF. The CDR3 DNA sequence: TGCGCCAGCAGCTCACCGGGACTAGCGAGCCTCAATGAGCAGTTCTTC. V is TRBV5-1 and J is TRBJ2-1; 10 bases line up with TRBD2. Per germline, CDR1 SGHRS and CDR2 YFSETQ. The CDR3 runs 16 residues. With V trimmed by 3 bases and J by 6 bases, 9 bases remained unmatched.

V gene TRBV5-4 combines with J gene TRBJ2-2; 9 bases map to TRBD2. In germline, CDR1 is SGHNT, CDR2 YYREEE (reference sequence). Trimming removed 5 bases from V and 5 bases from J; junction bases left unmatched: 7. This CDR3 is 15 amino acids long. In DNA form, the CDR3 reads TGTGCCAGCAGTGCCGGGACTAGCAGGACCGGGGAGCTGTTTTTT. Its translation: CASSAGTSRTGELFF.

This chain links TRBV30 with TRBJ2-1; 14 bases line up with TRBD2. Germline lookup yields CDR1 GTSNPN and CDR2 SVGIG (reference sequence). V lost 3 bases and J lost 10; bases outside the gene matches: 5. This CDR3 is 14 amino acids long. CDR3 region: CAWSGTSGSVEQFF. CDR3 nucleotide sequence: TGTGCCTGGAGCGGGACTAGCGGGAGTGTCGAGCAGTTCTTC.

The V gene is TRBV6-6, the J gene TRBJ2-4, with TRBD1 matching 7 bases. The CDR3 consists of 15 residues. Losses at the gene ends were 6 bases for V and 0 bases for J; bases not matched to a gene: 5. Per germline, CDR1 MNHNY and CDR2 SVGAGI (reference sequence). The CDR3 DNA reads TGTGCCAGCAGCCCCACAGGGGTAGCCAAAAACATTCAGTACTTC. It yields the protein CASSPTGVAKNIQYF.

V is TRBV15 and J is TRBJ1-2; D is possibly TRBD1 (6 bases). The CDR3 length is 13 residues. The ends were cut back, 0 bases at V and 8 bases at J, with 10 bases in the middle. CDR1 is LNHNV, CDR2 YYDKDF, per germline (reference sequence). The DNA of the CDR3 is TGTGCCACCAGCAGAGACAGGGGTGGCGGCTACACCTTC. This translates into CATSRDRGGGYTF.

This clone was counted a few times. V and J are TRBV28 and TRBJ2-7; 10 bases are a match to TRBD1. CDR1 is MDHEN, CDR2 SYDVKM, per germline. V gave up 10 bases and J gave up 4 bases; unmatched junction bases: 10. The CDR3 has 14 residues. CDR3 in amino acids: CATGGGQGSYEQYF. The CDR3, as DNA: TGTGCCACCGGGGGGGGACAGGGGAGTTACGAGCAGTACTTC.

This clone was seen a single time. In nucleotides, the CDR3 is TGCGCCAGCAGCTTTGTCGCGGGAGGGCAGAGTGAGCAGTTCTTC. This gives the protein CASSFVAGGQSEQFF. V usage is TRBV5-1 and J usage is TRBJ2-1; TRBD2 matches 9 bases. CDR1 and CDR2 (germline): SGHRS, YFSETQ. J was trimmed by 9 bases and V by 2 bases; bases with no gene match: 9. CDR3 length: 15 residues.

The genes are TRBV27 and TRBJ2-7; maybe TRBD2 (6 bases). Trimming left V 6 bases short and J 1 base short, with 13 bases between. Per the germline V gene, CDR1 is MNHEY and CDR2 is SMNVEV (reference sequence). The CDR3 runs 14 residues. CDR3 sequence reads: CASRRLGGSYEQYF. In DNA, the CDR3 is TGTGCCAGCAGAAGACTAGGAGGGTCCTACGAGCAGTACTTC.

This clone occurred once. V is TRBV18 and J is TRBJ2-5; 7 positions match TRBD1. The J call may be in error: the DNA end matches TRBJ2-7 better. This CDR3 spans 13 amino acids. The V gene's germline CDR1 is KGHSH and CDR2 LQKENI. The CDR3 DNA is TGTGCCAGCTCACCAGGACAGGACTACGAGCAGTACTTC. Its translation is CASSPGQDYEQYF.

The chain has TRBV7-9 and TRBJ2-1, with TRBD2 matching 12 bases. J lost 6 bases, V lost 1 base, and 7 bases had no gene match. The CDR3 has 17 amino acids. CDR1 is SEHNR and CDR2 is FQNEAQ in the germline V gene (reference sequence). CDR3 loop: CASSLGTSGNPSNEQFF. CDR3 nucleotide sequence: TGTGCCAGCAGCTTAGGGACTAGCGGGAATCCCTCCAATGAGCAGTTCTTC. Full variable domain (rest looked up from reference TRBV7-9 and TRBJ2-1): DTGVSQNPRHKITKRGQNVTFRCDPISEHNRLYWYRQTLGQGPEFLTYFQNEAQLEKSRLLSDRFSAERPKGSFSTLEIQRTEQGDSAMYLCASSLGTSGNPSNEQFFGPGTRLTVL.

The V and J genes are TRBV27 and TRBJ1-4; TRBD1 matches at 11 bases. The V segment lost 5 bases and the J segment 7 bases; nucleotides outside the gene matches: 6. This CDR3 contains 15 residues. Germline-derived CDR1 and CDR2 are MNHEY and SMNVEV (reference sequence). CDR3 protein: CASSPGQGASEKLFF. As DNA, the CDR3 is TGTGCCAGCAGTCCTGGACAGGGGGCGAGTGAAAAACTGTTTTTT. The full variable domain, rest sourced from reference TRBV27 and TRBJ1-4, is EAQVTQNPRYLITVTGKKLTVTCSQNMNHEYMSWYRQDPGLGLRQIYYSMNVEVTDKGDVPEGYKVSRKEKRNFPLILESPSPNQTSLYFCASSPGQGASEKLFFGSGTQLSVL.

Only a few counts were recorded for this clone. The chain carries TRBV10-3 and TRBJ2-1, with TRBD2 matching over 11 bases. With V trimmed by 5 bases and J by 4 bases, 7 bases remained unmatched. The CDR3 has 16 amino acids. CDR1 is ENHRY, CDR2 SYGVKD, per germline. CDR3 bases: TGTGCCATCAGTTCAGTAGCGGGGGGGCGGTACAATGAGCAGTTCTTC. This gives the protein CAISSVAGGRYNEQFF.

The V gene is TRBV7-9, the J gene TRBJ2-2; possibly TRBD2 for D (6 bases). Trimming stripped 6 bases from V and 0 bases from J, with 11 bases between. Germline V gene sequence: CDR1 SEHNR, CDR2 FQNEAQ (reference sequence). The CDR3 consists of 15 residues. The CDR3 nucleotides are TGTGCCAGCAGAACCGGGACTGCGAACACCGGGGAGCTGTTTTTT. Residues: CASRTGTANTGELFF.

This chain uses TRBV7-2 with TRBJ1-5; D is unclear. Trimming took off 3 bases at V and 1 base at J, with 7 bases between the two ends. The CDR3 covers 14 residues. Germline V gene sequence: CDR1 SGHTA, CDR2 FQGNSA. The CDR3 DNA sequence: TGTGCCAGCAGCTTTTTTGAGAGCAATCAGCCCCAGCATTTT. This gives the protein CASSFFESNQPQHF.

The chain combines TRBV7-9 with TRBJ1-2; D gene uncertain. CDR3 length: 15 amino acids. CDR1 is SEHNR, CDR2 FQNEAQ, per germline (reference sequence). Trimming shortened V by 5 bases and J by 7 bases, and 20 bases separated the two germline ends. The CDR3 nucleotides are TGTGCCAGCAGCCCTACTAGGGAGGGAAGTCCTGGCTACACCTTC. This gives the protein CASSPTREGSPGYTF.

This sequence joins TRBV6-5 and TRBJ1-2; TRBD1 is a possible D gene (6 bases). CDR1 is MNHEY, CDR2 SVGAGI, per germline. CDR3 length equals 15 residues. Trimming pared 2 bases from V and 6 bases from J, leaving 16 bases between. CDR3 in DNA: TGTGCCAGCAGTTACGCAGGGGCTTCTTTAAATGGCTACACCTTC. Translated: CASSYAGASLNGYTF.

This clone appeared a few times. This chain uses TRBV7-9 with TRBJ2-2; D ambiguous. Trimming removed 0 bases at V and 0 bases at J, with 5 bases between. This CDR3 is 15 amino acids long. Germline CDR1 is SEHNR and CDR2 is FQNEAQ (reference sequence). The CDR3 bases are TGTGCCAGCAGCTTAGCCCAAACGAACACCGGGGAGCTGTTTTTT. It encodes CASSLAQTNTGELFF.

The J gene is TRBJ2-5, the V gene TRBV5-4; 7 positions agree with TRBD2. The germline V gene has CDR1 SGHNT and CDR2 YYREEE (reference sequence). With V trimmed by 4 bases and J by 0 bases, 6 bases remained unmatched. The CDR3 contains 15 residues. The CDR3 here is CASSPASGYQETQYF. The CDR3 region has the DNA TGTGCCAGCAGCCCGGCTAGCGGCTACCAAGAGACCCAGTACTTC.

A note on this clone: The junction and the germline gene differ at one end; a read error may be behind it. The chain employs TRBV9 and TRBJ1-2; TRBD1 might be the D (5 bases). Germline loops: CDR1 SGDLS, CDR2 YYNGEE. This CDR3 comprises 16 residues. The CDR3 loop is CASSVEDSQPNYVYTF. CDR3 in DNA: TGTGCCAGCAGCGTAGAAGACAGTCAACCTAACTATGTCTACACCTTC.

This chain joins TRBV4-1 and TRBJ2-7, with TRBD2 identical over 12 bases. V lost 0 bases, J lost 4 bases, and 16 bases stayed unmatched. The CDR3 totals 20 residues. The germline CDR1 and CDR2 sequences are MGHRA and YSYEKL. CDR3 in amino acids: CASSQDLRLAGVRYIYEQYF. CDR3 sequence (DNA): TGCGCCAGCAGCCAAGATCTCAGACTAGCGGGAGTTAGGTATATTTACGAGCAGTACTTC.

J is TRBJ2-5 and V is TRBV18; TRBD1 matches at 7 bases. Unmatched junction bases numbered 5, after V lost 3 bases and J lost 1 base. There are 15 residues in the CDR3. Germline lookup yields CDR1 KGHSH and CDR2 LQKENI. CDR3 in DNA: TGTGCCAGCTCACCCTTGGGACAGACCCAAGAGACCCAGTACTTC. It codes for CASSPLGQTQETQYF.

This clone was seen a handful of times. The chain couples TRBV28 to TRBJ1-3; possibly TRBD1 for D (5 bases). CDR1 and CDR2 (germline): MDHEN, SYDVKM. CDR3 length: 18 residues. V lost 4 bases and J 4 bases, leaving 23 bases between the germline ends. The CDR3 DNA is TGTGCCAGCAGTTCCTCACTTTACTCTCGGGGACTCGGAAACACCATATATTTT. Translation gives CASSSSLYSRGLGNTIYF.

This clone occurred once. The gene calls are TRBV6-4 and TRBJ2-1, with 7 nucleotides matching TRBD2. CDR3 length: 14 amino acids. CDR1 and CDR2 from the germline V gene are MRHNA and SNTAGT. The V and J ends lost 3 bases and 7 bases, in that order; junction bases with no gene match: 6. The chain's CDR3 is CASSERGGWNEQFF. In DNA, the CDR3 is TGTGCCAGCAGTGAGCGGGGAGGGTGGAATGAGCAGTTCTTC.

CDR3 loop: CASSFVEGNQPQHF. CDR3 bases: TGTGCCAGCAGTTTTGTGGAGGGCAATCAGCCCCAGCATTTT. This rearrangement joins TRBV28 to TRBJ1-5, with D unclear. V lost 3 bases and J lost 2, with 8 bases in between. Looked up from germline, CDR1 is MDHEN and CDR2 is SYDVKM. The CDR3 consists of 14 residues.

J is TRBJ1-3 and V is TRBV9; D remains unclear. Germline V gene data show CDR1 as SGDLS and CDR2 as YYNGEE. There are 16 residues in the CDR3. Trimming pared 0 bases from V and 1 base from J, leaving 11 bases between. CDR3 in DNA: TGTGCCAGCAGCGTAGGACTGGTAGCGTCTGGAAACACCATATATTTT. As protein: CASSVGLVASGNTIYF.

The chain joins TRBV4-2 to TRBJ2-3; 12 positions match TRBD2. CDR1 is LGHNA, CDR2 YNFKEQ, per germline. This CDR3 spans 16 amino acids. J lost 0 bases, V lost 4 bases, and 2 bases had no gene match. CDR3 nucleotides: TGTGCCAGCAGCCGGGGGACTAGCGGGAGCACAGATACGCAGTATTTT. Translated, it gives CASSRGTSGSTDTQYF.

The genes are TRBV15 and TRBJ2-3, with TRBD2 matching 7 bases. J gave up 1 base and V 5 bases, and 9 bases lay outside the gene matches. Germline V CDR1 and CDR2: LNHNV, YYDKDF (reference sequence). CDR3 size: 16 residues. The CDR3 bases are TGTGCCACCAGCGTGCGTACTAGCGTCGGCACAGATACGCAGTATTTT. Amino acids: CATSVRTSVGTDTQYF.

The chain employs TRBV19 and TRBJ1-5; a possible D gene is TRBD1 (5 bases). The V gene's germline CDR1 is LNHDA and CDR2 SQIVND (reference sequence). Trimming stripped 5 bases from V and 0 bases from J, with 11 bases between. CDR3 length: 15 residues. Here the CDR3 reads CASSEQGISNQPQHF. The CDR3 nucleotides are TGTGCCAGTAGTGAGCAGGGTATTAGCAATCAGCCCCAGCATTTT.

The V call is TRBV15, the J call TRBJ2-7, with TRBD1 identical over 7 bases. Per germline, CDR1 LNHNV and CDR2 YYDKDF (reference sequence). The J segment lost 4 bases and the V segment lost 8 bases, leaving 17 bases of the junction unmatched. The CDR3 runs to 16 residues. The CDR3 loop reads CATRNDRDSIIYEQYF. CDR3 nucleotide sequence: TGTGCCACCCGAAATGATCGGGACAGCATAATTTACGAGCAGTACTTC. The whole variable domain, filled in from reference TRBV15 and TRBJ2-7, reads DAMVIQNPRYQVTQFGKPVTLSCSQTLNHNVMYWYQQKSSQAPKLLFHYYDKDFNNEADTPDNFQSRRPNTSFCFLDIRSPGLGDTAMYLCATRNDRDSIIYEQYFGPGTRLTVT.